A selection of T cell receptor beta chains follows, all from one sample in a study of T cell responses to AZD1222 COVID-19 vaccine. The method was immunoSEQ multiplex PCR; TCRdb's version includes in-frame clones alone and lacks a portion of them. The sample shows 140,000 or so clones, more than 90% of them seen only once. Sequenced here: peripheral blood, sampled on day 0 of AZD1222 vaccination. These receptors were collected from an adult in good health. CDR3s include the opening cysteine and the closing phenylalanine or tryptophan.

>TRBV27
CASSSSYEQYF
>TRBV6-1
CASSEYTSGNTIYF
>TRBV10-3
CATQTGNSNQPQHF
>TRBV9
CASSAHGANNSPLHF
>TRBV27
CASRSGFRNTEAFF
>TRBV29-1
CSVDPLETQYF
>TRBV19
CASSIVGGRETQYF
>TRBV27
CATRDYLGGGQEYF
>TRBV3-1/TRBV3-2
CASSQDFPDREWASQETQYF
>TRBV28
CASSSRDSPYTYEQYF
>TRBV3-1/TRBV3-2
CASSQRGTLSGQETQYF
>TRBV5-1
CASSQAGTDYNEQFF
>TRBV18
CASSPTGGDTEAFF
>TRBV7-6
CASSLEAGAHTDTQYF
>TRBV5-1
CASSNGIKAFF
>TRBV2
CASLTQRNLEGTYEQYF
>TRBV15
CATSSGTYSGANVLTF
>TRBV28
CASSSGTTASEQYF
>TRBV5-1
CASSPLSGTEQYF
>TRBV7-9
CASSLALRELFF
>TRBV18
CASSPDRGSSEQYF
>TRBV27
CASSLLGTSGSYEQYF
>TRBV27
CATKDPGDEQFF
>TRBV14
CASSPTAFAYGYTF
>TRBV28
CASRPGTPTQYF
>TRBV5-1
CATRIGTGIGELFF
>TRBV30
CAWSVQGLTEAFF
>TRBV6-6
CASSYSLVDTQYF
>TRBV5-1
CASSPTRPDNEKLFF